The entry that follows covers one T cell receptor beta chain sequence. Its matching antigen is unknown. The data stem from a study of CD4 T cells in relation to SARS-CoV-2 and coronaviruses. In the study overall: The negative reference was HIV-1 Nef peptide pool or peptide-free culture.

Clones were sequenced by immunoSEQ multiplex PCR, and TCRdb holds only the in-frame ones, with some missing. The repertoire includes more than 20,000 clones, roughly four fifths of them detected once, and 15% to 20% sits in the top ten. Germline V lookup: CDR1 SGHAT, CDR2 FQNNGV. The V end was cut by 3 bases, the J end by 5 bases, with 10 bases between. CDR3 length: 13 residues. Before the COVID-19 pandemic, during about 2011-2019, CD4+ T cells were taken from unexposed donors. CD4+ T cells were isolated from the cells after about ten days of culture. As cell numbers allowed, unexposed-donor CD4+ T cells faced SARS-CoV-2 S/N and four cold-coronavirus spikes.

The receptor comes from a human donor in good health. The V gene is TRBV11-2, the J gene TRBJ1-1, with no clear D. The sequenced sample was CD4+ T cells from PBMCs, cultured in vitro. CDR3 amino acids: CASSFGRGTEAFF. Here the CDR3 DNA reads TGTGCCAGCAGCTTCGGACGAGGGACTGAAGCTTTCTTT.